One and the same sample provided the 6 T cell receptor beta chains below, sequenced in a study of shared clonotypes between healthy human individuals. Profiled with immunoSEQ multiplex PCR; TCRdb holds only in-frame clones, not every one. The sample comprises millions of clones, roughly 94% of which are singletons, and more than 0.1% rests with the top ten. Sequencing was performed on naive CD4+ T cells sorted from blood. Subset given: CD45RA+ positively selected. These receptors came from a man aged 18 to 30 in good health.

The chain couples TRBV6-6 to TRBJ1-2; a possible D gene is TRBD1 (5 bases). Per the germline V gene, CDR1 is MNHNY and CDR2 is SVGAGI (reference sequence). The CDR3 extends over 13 amino acids. V was pared by 7 bases and J by 4 bases, with 13 bases between. CDR3 amino acids: CASTSDSFYGYTF. For the CDR3, the DNA is TGTGCCAGCACGTCAGACAGCTTCTATGGCTACACCTTC.

J is TRBJ1-2 and V is TRBV6-1; 10 bases agree with TRBD1. The CDR3 is 16 amino acids. Germline V gives CDR1 MNHNS, CDR2 SASEGT. J was trimmed by 4 bases and V by 0 bases; bases with no gene match: 5. In DNA form, the CDR3 reads TGTGCCAGCAGTGAAGCCCTCGGGACAGGGGTCTATGGCTACACCTTC. Encoded protein: CASSEALGTGVYGYTF.

The chain employs TRBV30 and TRBJ2-6, with TRBD1 matching 7 bases. V lost 2 bases, J lost 0 bases, and 7 bases stayed unmatched. CDR1 is GTSNPN and CDR2 is SVGIG in the germline V gene (reference sequence). The CDR3 is made up of 17 amino acids. This CDR3 is CAWSKDRTLSGANVLTF. Here the CDR3 DNA reads TGTGCCTGGAGTAAGGACAGGACCCTCTCTGGGGCCAACGTCCTGACTTTC.

V and J are TRBV9 and TRBJ1-2; no clear D gene. Germline CDR1 is SGDLS and CDR2 is YYNGEE. This CDR3 has 13 residues. The V gene lost 1 base and the J gene lost 8 bases, with 12 bases spanning the gap. CDR3 amino acids: CASSVNQIQGYTF. The CDR3 DNA follows: TGTGCCAGCAGCGTAAACCAGATCCAGGGCTACACCTTC.

This chain connects TRBV5-1 to TRBJ2-5, with 8 bases fitting TRBD1. CDR3 size: 15 residues. Looked up from germline, CDR1 is SGHRS and CDR2 is YFSETQ. V shed 3 bases and J 0 bases; nucleotides not matched to a gene: 4. The CDR3, as DNA: TGCGCCAGCAGCTGGACAGGGTTGGACCAAGAGACCCAGTACTTC. It specifies CASSWTGLDQETQYF.

In regard to this clone: Other DNA sequences of this sample code for an identical CDR3. The chain joins TRBV27 to TRBJ1-1; D unresolved. The CDR3 spans 12 residues. In germline, CDR1 is MNHEY, CDR2 SMNVEV (reference sequence). V was cut by 3 bases and J by 11 bases, with 13 bases left in between. The CDR3 nucleotides read TGTGCCAGCAGTTTCCTCGGTACGGAGGCTTTCTTT. Translating gives CASSFLGTEAFF.